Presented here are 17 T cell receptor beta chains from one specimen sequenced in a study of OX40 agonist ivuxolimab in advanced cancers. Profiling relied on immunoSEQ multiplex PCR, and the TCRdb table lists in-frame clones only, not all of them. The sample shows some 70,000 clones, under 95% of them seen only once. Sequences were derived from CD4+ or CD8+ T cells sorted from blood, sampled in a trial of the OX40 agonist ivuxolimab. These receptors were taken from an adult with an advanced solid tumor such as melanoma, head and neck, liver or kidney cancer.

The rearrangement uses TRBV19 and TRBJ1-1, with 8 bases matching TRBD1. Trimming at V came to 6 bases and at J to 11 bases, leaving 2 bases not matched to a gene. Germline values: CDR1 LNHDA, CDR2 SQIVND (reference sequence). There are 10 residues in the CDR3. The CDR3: CASRDRAAFF. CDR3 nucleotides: TGTGCCAGTAGGGACAGGGCCGCTTTCTTT.

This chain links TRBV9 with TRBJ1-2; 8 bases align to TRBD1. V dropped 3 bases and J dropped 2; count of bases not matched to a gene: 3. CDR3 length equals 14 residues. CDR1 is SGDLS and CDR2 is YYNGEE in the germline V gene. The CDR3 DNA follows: TGTGCCAGCAGCGCGCAGGGGGCGAACTATGGCTACACCTTC. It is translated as CASSAQGANYGYTF. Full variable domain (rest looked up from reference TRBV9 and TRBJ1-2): DSGVTQTPKHLITATGQRVTLRCSPRSGDLSVYWYQQSLDQGLQFLIQYYNGEERAKGNILERFSAQQFPDLHSELNLSSLELGDSALYFCASSAQGANYGYTFGSGTRLTVV.

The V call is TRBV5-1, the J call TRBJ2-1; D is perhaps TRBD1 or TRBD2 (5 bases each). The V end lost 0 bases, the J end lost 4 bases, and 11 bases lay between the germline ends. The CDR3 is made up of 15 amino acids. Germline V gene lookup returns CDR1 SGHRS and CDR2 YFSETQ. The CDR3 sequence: CASSLVSGPYNEQFF. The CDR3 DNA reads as TGCGCCAGCAGCTTGGTATCGGGACCATACAATGAGCAGTTCTTC.

The chain's CDR3 is CASSVDGSNTEAFF. The CDR3 bases are TGTGCCAGCAGCGTAGATGGCTCGAACACTGAAGCTTTCTTT. V gene TRBV9 combines with J gene TRBJ1-1; no definite D call. Germline lookup yields CDR1 SGDLS and CDR2 YYNGEE. This CDR3 is built from 14 residues. The ends were cut back, 0 bases at V and 1 base at J, with 7 bases in the middle. The full variable domain, rest sourced from reference TRBV9 and TRBJ1-1, is DSGVTQTPKHLITATGQRVTLRCSPRSGDLSVYWYQQSLDQGLQFLIQYYNGEERAKGNILERFSAQQFPDLHSELNLSSLELGDSALYFCASSVDGSNTEAFFGQGTRLTVV.

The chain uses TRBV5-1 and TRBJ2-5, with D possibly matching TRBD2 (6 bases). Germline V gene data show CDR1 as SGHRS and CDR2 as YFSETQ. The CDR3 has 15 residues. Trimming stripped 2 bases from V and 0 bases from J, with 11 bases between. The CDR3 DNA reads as TGCGCCAGCAGCTTTAGCGGCCTGTACCAAGAGACCCAGTACTTC. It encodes CASSFSGLYQETQYF.

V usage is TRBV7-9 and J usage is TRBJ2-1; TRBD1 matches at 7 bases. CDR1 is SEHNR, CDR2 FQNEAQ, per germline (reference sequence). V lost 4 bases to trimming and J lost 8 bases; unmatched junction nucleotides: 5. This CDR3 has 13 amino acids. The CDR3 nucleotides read TGTGCCAGCAGCTCACAGGGGCGCGATGAGCAGTTCTTC. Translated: CASSSQGRDEQFF.

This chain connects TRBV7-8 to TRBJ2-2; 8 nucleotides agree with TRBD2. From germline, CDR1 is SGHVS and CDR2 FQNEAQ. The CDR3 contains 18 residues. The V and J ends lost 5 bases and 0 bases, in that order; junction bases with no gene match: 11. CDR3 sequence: CASSPTGGERPNTGELFF. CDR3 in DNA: TGTGCCAGCAGCCCAACGGGAGGGGAGCGGCCGAACACCGGGGAGCTGTTTTTT.

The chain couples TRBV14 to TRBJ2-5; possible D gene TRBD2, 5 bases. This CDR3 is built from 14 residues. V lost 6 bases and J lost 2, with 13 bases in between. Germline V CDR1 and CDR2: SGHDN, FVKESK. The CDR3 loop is CASRVARGQETQYF. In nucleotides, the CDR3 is TGTGCCAGCAGGGTGGCTAGAGGGCAAGAGACCCAGTACTTC.

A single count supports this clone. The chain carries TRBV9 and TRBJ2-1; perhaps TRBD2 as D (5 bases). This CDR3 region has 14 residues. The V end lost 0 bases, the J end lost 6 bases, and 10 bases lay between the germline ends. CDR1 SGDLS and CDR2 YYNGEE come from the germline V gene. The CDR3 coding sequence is TGTGCCAGCAGCGTAGGGGAGAGAACCAATGAGCAGTTCTTC. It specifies CASSVGERTNEQFF.

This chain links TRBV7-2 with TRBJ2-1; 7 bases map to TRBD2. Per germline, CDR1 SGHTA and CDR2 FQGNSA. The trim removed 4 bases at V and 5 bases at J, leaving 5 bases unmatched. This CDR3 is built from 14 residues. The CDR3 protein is CASSSRAGNNEQFF. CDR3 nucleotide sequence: TGTGCCAGCAGCTCAAGAGCGGGAAACAATGAGCAGTTCTTC.

CDR3 nucleotide sequence: TGTGCCAGCAATCTAGCGGGCACAGATACGCAGTATTTT. The encoded protein is CASNLAGTDTQYF. The chain couples TRBV11-2 to TRBJ2-3, with TRBD2 matching 7 bases. J lost 1 base, V lost 7 bases, and 2 bases had no gene match. In germline, CDR1 is SGHAT, CDR2 FQNNGV. The CDR3 length is 13 residues.

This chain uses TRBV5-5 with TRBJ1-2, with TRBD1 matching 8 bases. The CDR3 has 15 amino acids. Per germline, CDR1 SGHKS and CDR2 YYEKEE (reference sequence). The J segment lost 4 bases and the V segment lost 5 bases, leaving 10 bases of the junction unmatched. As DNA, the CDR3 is TGTGCCAGCAGACCGGAGGGGACAGGACTCTATGGCTACACCTTC. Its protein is CASRPEGTGLYGYTF.

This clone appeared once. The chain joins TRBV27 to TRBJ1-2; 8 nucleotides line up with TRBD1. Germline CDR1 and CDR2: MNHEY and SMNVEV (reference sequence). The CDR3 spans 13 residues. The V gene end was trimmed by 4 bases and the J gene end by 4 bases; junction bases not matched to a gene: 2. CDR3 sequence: CASSSDRGYGYTF. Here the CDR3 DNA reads TGTGCCAGCAGTTCCGACAGGGGCTATGGCTACACCTTC.

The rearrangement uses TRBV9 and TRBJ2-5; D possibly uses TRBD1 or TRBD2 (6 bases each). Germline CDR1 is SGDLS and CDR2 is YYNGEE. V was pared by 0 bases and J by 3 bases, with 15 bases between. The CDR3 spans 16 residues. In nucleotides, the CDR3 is TGTGCCAGCAGCGTAGTGCCGGGGGCGGTGGAAGAGACCCAGTACTTC. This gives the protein CASSVVPGAVEETQYF.

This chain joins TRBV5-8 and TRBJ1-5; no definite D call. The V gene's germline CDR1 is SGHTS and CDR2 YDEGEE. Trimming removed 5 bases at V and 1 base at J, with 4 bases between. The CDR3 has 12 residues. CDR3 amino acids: CASSRSNQPQHF. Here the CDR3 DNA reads TGTGCCAGCAGTCGGAGCAATCAGCCCCAGCATTTT.

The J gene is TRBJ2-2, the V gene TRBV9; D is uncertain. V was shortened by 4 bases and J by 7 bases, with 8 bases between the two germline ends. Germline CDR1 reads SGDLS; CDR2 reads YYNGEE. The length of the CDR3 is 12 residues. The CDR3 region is CASSLVGGELFF. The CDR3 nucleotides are TGTGCCAGCAGCCTTGTTGGCGGGGAGCTGTTTTTT.

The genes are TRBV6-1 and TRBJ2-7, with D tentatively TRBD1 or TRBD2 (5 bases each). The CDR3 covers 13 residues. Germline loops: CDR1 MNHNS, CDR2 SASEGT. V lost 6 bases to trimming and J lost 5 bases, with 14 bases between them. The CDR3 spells CASRRGRQDEQYF. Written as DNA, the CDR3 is TGTGCCAGCAGAAGGGGACGTCAAGACGAGCAGTACTTC.